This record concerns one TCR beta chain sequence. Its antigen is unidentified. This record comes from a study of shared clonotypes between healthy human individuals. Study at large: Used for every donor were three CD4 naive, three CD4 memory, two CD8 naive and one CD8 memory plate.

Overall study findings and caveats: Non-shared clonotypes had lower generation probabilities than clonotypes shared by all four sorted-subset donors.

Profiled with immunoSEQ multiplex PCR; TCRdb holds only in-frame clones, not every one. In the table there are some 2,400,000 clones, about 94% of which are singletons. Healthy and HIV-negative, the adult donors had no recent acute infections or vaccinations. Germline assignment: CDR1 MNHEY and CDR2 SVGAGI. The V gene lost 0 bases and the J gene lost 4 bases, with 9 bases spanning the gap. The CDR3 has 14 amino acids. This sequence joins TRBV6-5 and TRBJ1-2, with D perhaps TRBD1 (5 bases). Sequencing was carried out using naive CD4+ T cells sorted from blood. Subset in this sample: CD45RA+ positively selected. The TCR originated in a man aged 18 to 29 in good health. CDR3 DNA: TGTGCCAGCAGTTACTCCGCAGGGACCTATGGCTACACCTTC. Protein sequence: CASSYSAGTYGYTF.